This entry is about one T cell receptor beta chain. Its antigen is currently not known. Base quality data are lacking; no much larger clone is found one base away. The sample is drawn from a study of blood T cell repertoires in COVID-19 (dated by TCRdb to about 2020). Some background on the complete study: Collaborator samples came from the United States, Italy and Spain and covered acute and convalescent phases of COVID-19. The material from the prospective study consisted of cDNA or gDNA derived from T cells, B-cell-depleted T cells, or PBMCs. Subjects who had been exposed to COVID-19, were actively infected with it, or had recovered from it provided the deeply sampled blood TCRbeta repertoires that made up the dataset. The repertoires were released in a freely available public database meant as a resource for research on the immune response to SARS-CoV-2. The samples were drawn from the first 160 participants of the ongoing ImmuneRACE study and from over 950 subjects provided by 6 global collaborators. Nearly every sample came with metadata listing a de-identified subject ID, COVID-19 status, age in years and sex. HLA class I and class II types, where available, came from metadata supplied by the sample provider rather than from assay-based typing. The investigation overall reported the following: Clinical and demographic metadata were provided uncurated, with the amount varying by source and participant.

TCRbeta CDR3 regions were amplified from genomic DNA using the immunoSEQ Assay, a bias-controlled multiplex PCR. From the authors' description of their analysis: Within the assay, amplification of reference gene primers was used to estimate how many nucleated cells each sample contained. To quantify the absolute abundance of each unique TCRbeta CDR3 rearrangement, sequence reads were collapsed and filtered. For each sample, productive Simpson clonality was calculated as the square root of Simpson's diversity index over productive rearrangements. TCRdb obtained this table from immuneACCESS and retained in-frame rearrangements with V and J assigned. These tables miss some clones; where compared with another copy, unresolved V genes account for less than half of the shortfall, and the remainder is unexplained. V and J calls and clone size are as listed in that table; D and trimming were resolved from the DNA. The table for this sample lists a few hundred thousand clones; around 91% of them were counted only once. The ten largest clones represent roughly 1% of the sample.

Participants in the prospective study were aged about 18 to 89 years, lived in about two dozen United States geographic areas, and enrolled through a virtual design. To assign participants to cohorts, the prospective study relied on clinical history that participants themselves reported in a screening survey and a study questionnaire. For ImmuneRACE Cohort 3, a participant was defined as recovered based on two consecutive negative NP/OP PCR tests, clearance by a healthcare professional, or resolution of symptoms. Each participant in the prospective study had whole blood, serum and a nasopharyngeal or oropharyngeal swab collected by mobile phlebotomists. Participants in the prospective study had the option to provide additional blood draws and questionnaires over an approximately 2-month period. Before DNA extraction, prospective study blood samples were shipped either frozen or at room temperature.

Sequenced sample: PBMCs or T cells enriched from blood (not recorded which). This sequence originates from a man between 18 and 29 years old who had recovered from COVID-19.

CDR3 reads: CASSPGNEQFF. The DNA is as follows: TGTGCCAGTAGCCCAGGGAATGAGCAGTTCTTC. Rearrangement joined TRBV19 to TRBJ2-1, and the D gene may be TRBD1, 5 bases matching. Based on the germline V gene (reference sequence), the CDR1 and CDR2 sequences are LNHDA and SQIVND. V and J lose 6 bases and 7 bases, and a span of 7 bases separates them. The CDR3 runs 11 residues from the cysteine to the phenylalanine. CDR3 DNA only is kept here, 33 bases in frame from base 1.